This T cell receptor beta chain was found in a study of cytomegalovirus exposure and HLA in healthy donors. For this clone: Its antigen is not known.

Study results and caveats: Immune exposure was documented only through CMV serostatus. Researchers reported in a later analysis that common viral pathogens appeared linked to several top clusters. The analysis excluded some indistinguishable V segments, including TRBV6-2 and TRBV6-3.

The PCR made use of 60 Vbeta and 13 Jbeta primers. The assay was immunoSEQ multiplex PCR, and TCRdb's table has in-frame clones only and misses some. The data contain about 270,000 clones, about 66% of them singletons. This CDR3 contains 15 residues. In germline, CDR1 is SGHKS, CDR2 YYEKEE (reference sequence). V was cut by 1 base and J by 1 base, with 11 bases left in between. The gene calls are TRBV5-5 and TRBJ1-1; D might be TRBD1 (6 bases). The sequence came from a female donor in good health and CMV-seronegative. The sample was PBMCs. The CDR3 protein is CASSLTGFGNTEAFF. The DNA of the CDR3 is TGTGCCAGCAGCTTGACAGGGTTCGGGAACACTGAAGCTTTCTTT.